A single sample is the source of the 11 T cell receptor beta chains below, sequenced in a study of T cell repertoires in aging, cancer and after chemotherapy. TRB rearrangements spanning V, D and J were amplified using mixed TRB-A/B primers. TCRdb re-analysed the multiplex PCR reads in MiXCR, keeping a single row per CDR3 protein. The repertoire holds around 5,200 distinct CDR3 sequences, with about 27% as singletons. Peripheral blood genomic DNA, not sorted cells or RNA, was the template. Source material: blood. The receptor source for this set is a human donor in good health.

This chain connects TRBV27 to TRBJ2-7; D is perhaps TRBD1 (5 bases). V gave up 2 bases and J gave up 5 bases, with 16 bases separating them. Germline V lookup: CDR1 MNHEY, CDR2 SMNVEV (reference sequence). The CDR3 totals 15 residues. The CDR3 nucleotides are TGTGCCAGCAGTTTAGACAGAACTCTTAGGGACGAGCAGTACTTC. Amino acid sequence: CASSLDRTLRDEQYF.

This clonotype turned up a few times. The rearrangement links TRBV12-3 or TRBV12-4 to TRBJ1-6, with 7 bases fitting TRBD1. The CDR3 extends over 15 amino acids. V was clipped by 3 bases and J by 5 bases; unmatched bases: 4. As DNA, the CDR3 is TGTGCCAGCAGTTTCCGGACAGGAGATAATTCACCCCTCCACTTT. Its translation is CASSFRTGDNSPLHF.

The rearrangement joins TRBV27 to TRBJ1-2, with 10 nucleotides matching TRBD1. Losses at the gene ends were 3 bases for V and 3 bases for J; bases not matched to a gene: 4. The CDR3 length is 15 residues. From germline, CDR1 is MNHEY and CDR2 SMNVEV (reference sequence). The CDR3 bases are TGTGCCAGCAGTTTCTTGGACAGGGGGTACTATGGCTACACCTTC. This gives the protein CASSFLDRGYYGYTF.

About this clonotype: A much larger clone is a single base away; this may be a read error. V usage is TRBV6-5 and J usage is TRBJ2-7; the match to TRBD1 covers 7 bases. The CDR3 is 14 residues long. The germline V gene has CDR1 MNHEY and CDR2 SVGAGI. Written as DNA, the CDR3 is TGTGCCGGCAGTTACGGGGTGACAGGGTACGAGCAGTACTTC. As protein: CAGSYGVTGYEQYF.

Concerning this clonotype itself: At one end, the junction sequence differs from germline, possibly due to a read error. This chain joins TRBV12-3 or TRBV12-4 and TRBJ2-7; 7 positions match TRBD1. The CDR3 length is 15 residues. CDR3 protein: CASSLRRGGGDEKYF. The CDR3 coding sequence is TGTGCCAGCAGTTTACGTCGAGGGGGCGGCGACGAGAAGTACTTC.

V is TRBV15 and J is TRBJ1-4, with 9 bases lining up with TRBD1. Per germline, CDR1 LNHNV and CDR2 YYDKDF (reference sequence). The V and J ends lost 2 bases and 7 bases, in that order; junction bases with no gene match: 8. The CDR3 runs 16 residues. CDR3 sequence (DNA): TGTGCCACCAGCAGAACCCTGGGACAGGGCCCTGAAAAACTGTTTTTT. This codes for CATSRTLGQGPEKLFF.

The chain couples TRBV15 to TRBJ1-1; no clear D gene. The germline V gene encodes CDR1 LNHNV and CDR2 YYDKDF (reference sequence). V lost 3 bases, J lost 7 bases, and 12 bases lay in between. This CDR3 is 13 amino acids long. This chain's CDR3 is CATSRAPESEAFF. The CDR3 DNA reads as TGTGCCACCAGCAGGGCGCCTGAGAGTGAAGCTTTCTTT.

This clonotype is classed as large. This sequence joins TRBV19 and TRBJ2-5, with 9 nucleotides matching TRBD1. CDR1 is LNHDA and CDR2 is SQIVND in the germline V gene (reference sequence). CDR3 length: 15 residues. Trimming cost V 4 bases and J 1 base; bases outside gene matches: 4. This CDR3 is CASSTRDRAQETQYF. CDR3 DNA sequence: TGTGCCAGTAGTACCCGGGACAGGGCCCAAGAGACCCAGTACTTC.

The chain combines TRBV11-2 with TRBJ2-5; D is possibly TRBD2 (7 bases). The CDR3 has 15 amino acids. V lost 5 bases and J lost 5, with 18 bases in between. From germline, CDR1 is SGHAT and CDR2 FQNNGV. Written as DNA, the CDR3 is TGTGCCAGCAGCCCCTCGGTGGGGGGGCCTGAGACCCAGTACTTC. Translation gives CASSPSVGGPETQYF.

This sequence joins TRBV18 and TRBJ1-1; 7 nucleotides match TRBD1. CDR1 and CDR2 from the germline V gene are KGHSH and LQKENI. Trimming at V came to 5 bases and at J to 0 bases, leaving 9 bases not matched to a gene. This CDR3 has 16 residues. CDR3 region: CASSAGGGNMNTEAFF. The DNA for the CDR3 is TGTGCCAGCTCAGCAGGGGGTGGCAACATGAACACTGAAGCTTTCTTT.

This clonotype was observed a handful of times. The CDR3 region has the DNA TGTGCCAGCAGTCCCCTCGGACAGGGAAGGCTCTTCGAGCAGTACTTC. Protein: CASSPLGQGRLFEQYF. The V gene is TRBV27, the J gene TRBJ2-7; 8 nucleotides match TRBD1. The CDR3 is made up of 16 amino acids. The V gene's germline CDR1 is MNHEY and CDR2 SMNVEV (reference sequence). The ends lost 5 bases at V and 6 bases at J; junction bases unmatched: 15.